This TCR beta chain was captured in a study of T cells in Graves' hyperthyroidism and ophthalmopathy. Germline assignment: CDR1 MGHRA and CDR2 YSYEKL. The CDR3 runs to 14 residues. There were TCR beta CDR3 regions amplified from RNA transcripts. The HTBI primer set served for first-round RT-PCR of the TCR CDR3. TCRdb independently ran MiXCR on the multiplex PCR reads; one entry per CDR3 protein. The data show a few hundred thousand distinct CDR3 sequences, approximately 14% seen once. As regards this clonotype: This may be a read error, as it is one base from a much larger clone.

This chain joins TRBV4-1 and TRBJ1-1; no clear D gene. The sample taken for sequencing was blood. This TCR was sampled from a woman aged 25 to 39 with Graves' hyperthyroidism. The CDR3 bases are TGCGCCAGCAGCCACGGTGGGCAGAACACTGGAGCTTTCTTT. Translation: CASSHGGQNTGAFF.